The 14 T cell receptor beta chains presented below share a single source sample, sequenced in a study of T cell responses to AZD1222 COVID-19 vaccine. Libraries were prepared by immunoSEQ multiplex PCR; TCRdb keeps only in-frame clonotypes and omits some of them. The table has 90,000 to 100,000 clones, about 85% seen once. The sequenced sample was peripheral blood, obtained 28 days after the second AZD1222 dose. The origin of the receptors is an adult who received the AZD1222 COVID-19 vaccine.

The rearrangement links TRBV7-2 to TRBJ2-1; 8 bases match TRBD2. The V gene end was trimmed by 3 bases and the J gene end by 0 bases; junction bases not matched to a gene: 4. The CDR3 consists of 16 residues. Germline V gives CDR1 SGHTA, CDR2 FQGNSA. CDR3 sequence (DNA): TGTGCCAGCAGCTTCGTGAGCGGGAGCTCCTACAATGAGCAGTTCTTC. Amino acid sequence: CASSFVSGSSYNEQFF.

V is TRBV18 and J is TRBJ2-3, with 10 bases aligning to TRBD1. There are 15 residues in the CDR3. Losses at the gene ends were 4 bases for V and 8 bases for J; bases not matched to a gene: 9. Germline CDR1 KGHSH, CDR2 LQKENI. CDR3 nucleotide sequence: TGTGCCAGCTCACACGACAGGGGGCTTGGAGCTACGCAGTATTTT. Translating it yields CASSHDRGLGATQYF.

The genes are TRBV18 and TRBJ1-1; D gene unclear. The CDR3 is 15 residues long. Trimming took off 0 bases at V and 1 base at J, with 9 bases between the two ends. The V gene's germline CDR1 is KGHSH and CDR2 LQKENI. CDR3 amino acids: CASSPPARQNTEAFF. In nucleotides, the CDR3 is TGTGCCAGCTCACCACCGGCCAGACAGAACACTGAAGCTTTCTTT.

The chain recombines TRBV28 with TRBJ2-7; TRBD1 matches at 8 bases. V lost 7 bases, J lost 4 bases, and 6 bases stayed unmatched. The CDR3 has 13 residues. The V gene's germline CDR1 is MDHEN and CDR2 SYDVKM. The CDR3 spells CASIGQGAYEQYF. The CDR3 DNA is TGTGCCAGCATAGGGCAGGGGGCTTACGAGCAGTACTTC.

The CDR3 region has the DNA TGTGCCAGCAGTTACGCTAGCGGGAGACCGAACTACGAGCAGTACTTC. Translation: CASSYASGRPNYEQYF. V and J are TRBV6-2 or TRBV6-3 and TRBJ2-7; 10 nucleotides line up with TRBD2. CDR1 is MNHEY, CDR2 SVGEGT, per germline. V gave up 2 bases and J gave up 3 bases; unmatched junction bases: 7. This CDR3 has 16 amino acids.

The rearrangement links TRBV18 to TRBJ2-2; D gene unclear. V lost 3 bases and J lost 2, with 10 bases in between. The CDR3 sequence is 15 residues long. Germline V gene sequence: CDR1 KGHSH, CDR2 LQKENI. CDR3 sequence reads: CASSPPPINTGELFF. As DNA, the CDR3 is TGTGCCAGCTCACCTCCCCCAATCAACACCGGGGAGCTGTTTTTT.

In its sample, this clone was seen once. V and J are TRBV11-2 and TRBJ2-3, with 10 bases aligning to TRBD2. The V segment lost 5 bases and the J segment 6 bases; nucleotides outside the gene matches: 8. The germline CDR1 and CDR2 sequences are SGHAT and FQNNGV. The CDR3 length is 15 residues. CDR3 sequence: CASSLSSGRTDTQYF. DNA of the CDR3: TGTGCCAGCAGCCTCAGTAGCGGGAGGACGGATACGCAGTATTTT.

J is TRBJ1-2 and V is TRBV6-2 or TRBV6-3; D ambiguous. The germline V and J ends were trimmed by 2 bases and 3 bases, with 19 bases remaining between them. This CDR3 has 17 amino acids. The germline CDR1 and CDR2 sequences are MNHEY and SVGEGT. The CDR3 protein is CASSYPTGLGFDYGYTF. In DNA, the CDR3 is TGTGCCAGCAGTTACCCAACCGGTTTGGGGTTCGACTATGGCTACACCTTC.

This chain uses TRBV24-1 with TRBJ2-1, with 7 bases matching TRBD2. The V and J ends lost 1 base and 7 bases, in that order; junction bases with no gene match: 6. CDR3 length equals 15 residues. CDR1 and CDR2 from the germline V gene are KGHDR and SFDVKD. The CDR3 DNA sequence: TGTGCCACCAGTGATTTTGGGGGAGGGATGAATGAGCAGTTCTTC. This codes for CATSDFGGGMNEQFF.

This chain links TRBV6-2 or TRBV6-3 with TRBJ2-7, with TRBD1 identical over 8 bases. Germline CDR1 is MNHEY and CDR2 is SVGEGT. The ends lost 6 bases at V and 2 bases at J; junction bases unmatched: 9. The CDR3 extends over 15 amino acids. The CDR3 DNA follows: TGTGCCAGCAGCCAAGGACAGGGAGACACCTACGAGCAGTACTTC. Protein sequence: CASSQGQGDTYEQYF.

In this sample, this clone turned up once. This sequence joins TRBV23-1 and TRBJ1-2; D unclear. TRBV23-1 is filed as an ORF, its function uncertain. This CDR3 comprises 13 residues. Trimming took off 6 bases at V and 5 bases at J, with 13 bases between the two ends. The CDR3 loop reads CASSPGSAYGYTF. The CDR3 coding sequence is TGCGCCAGCAGCCCCGGGTCCGCGTATGGCTACACCTTC.

The rearrangement uses TRBV7-9 and TRBJ2-7; D perhaps matches TRBD2 (7 bases). Deletions cut 6 bases from V and 6 bases from J, with 27 bases between. There are 17 residues in the CDR3. CDR1 SEHNR and CDR2 FQNEAQ come from the germline V gene (reference sequence). The CDR3 region is CASSPHHGSGGLGEQYF. In nucleotides, the CDR3 is TGTGCCAGCAGTCCCCACCACGGGTCCGGGGGGCTGGGCGAGCAGTACTTC.

The rearrangement joins TRBV30 to TRBJ1-5; 9 positions agree with TRBD1. The CDR3 has 13 residues. J gave up 6 bases and V 4 bases, and 4 bases lay outside the gene matches. Germline assignment: CDR1 GTSNPN and CDR2 SVGIG (reference sequence). The CDR3 sequence is CAWKGQGGQPQHF. The CDR3 bases are TGTGCCTGGAAGGGACAGGGAGGTCAGCCCCAGCATTTT.

This chain links TRBV2 with TRBJ2-3, with 7 bases fitting TRBD2. After removal of 1 base from V and 0 bases from J, the junction contained 19 bases not matched to a gene. The CDR3 spans 21 residues. CDR1 and CDR2 from the germline V gene are SNHLY and FYNNEI. CDR3 in DNA: TGTGCCAGCAGTGAAGGCTGGGGCAGATTCGCTCTAGCGGCTAGCACAGATACGCAGTATTTT. Amino acid sequence: CASSEGWGRFALAASTDTQYF. Using reference TRBV2 and TRBJ2-3 for the parts outside the CDR3, the full variable domain is EPEVTQTPSHQVTQMGQEVILRCVPISNHLYFYWYRQILGQKVEFLVSFYNNEISEKSEIFDDQFSVERPDGSNFTLKIRSTKLEDSAMYFCASSEGWGRFALAASTDTQYFGPGTRLTVL.